The 18 T cell receptor beta chains below were found in one sample sequenced in a study of T cell repertoires in cytomegalovirus infection (dated by TCRdb to 2018 to 2020). TCRdb names Illumina HiSeq 1500 as the instrument used. The public sequencing data were trimmed at Q25 with fastp and processed into clonotypes with MiXCR by TCRdb, which kept only in-frame beta chains. Identical CDR3 protein sequences are pooled into one entry, listed with their most common genes and DNA. For this sample there are a few hundred thousand distinct CDR3 sequences; about 40% appear just once. Of the sample, 48% falls within the top ten clones. The antigens for these receptors are not known. The treatment or condition label for this specimen denotes: in vitro stimulation with specific CMV peptide epitopes to enrich CMV-specific T cells. This specimen was cultured PBMCs, taken from culture after CMV antigen stimulation. Every receptor here comes from a human donor in good health (CMV status not recorded). Some clones in this sample may be carry-over from other donors' samples.

The V call is TRBV4-3, the J call TRBJ1-1; D is uncertain. This CDR3 region has 16 residues. Germline CDR1 LGHNA, CDR2 YSLEER. V lost 0 bases and J 3 bases, leaving 14 bases between the germline ends. The DNA of the CDR3 is TGCGCCAGCAGCCAAGATTTGGTGGTTTTGGACACTGAAGCTTTCTTT. Translated: CASSQDLVVLDTEAFF.

The CDR3 DNA is TGTGCCAGCAGCTTAGCTGGCGGGAATATTTCACCCCTCCACTTT. Translating it yields CASSLAGGNISPLHF. The V gene is TRBV7-2, the J gene TRBJ1-6, with D uncertain. The CDR3 is made up of 15 amino acids. Per germline, CDR1 SGHTA and CDR2 FQGNSA. Deletions cut 0 bases from V and 9 bases from J, with 12 bases between.

This clonotype was detected only once. The genes are TRBV10-3 and TRBJ1-1; tentative D call: TRBD1 (6 bases). V gave up 9 bases and J gave up 1 base, with 18 bases separating them. This CDR3 comprises 15 residues. Germline V CDR1 and CDR2: ENHRY, SYGVKD. CDR3 sequence: CAMRGAGSGNTEAFF. CDR3 bases: TGTGCCATGAGGGGGGCAGGCTCGGGGAACACTGAAGCTTTCTTT.

This clonotype came up many times. The V and J genes are TRBV7-2 and TRBJ1-6; weak D call: TRBD1 (5 bases). The CDR3 is 14 amino acids. The V gene lost 1 base and the J gene lost 7 bases, with 8 bases spanning the gap. Germline CDR1 reads SGHTA; CDR2 reads FQGNSA. The CDR3 reads CASSLVGGNSPLHF. The DNA for the CDR3 is TGTGCCAGCAGCTTAGTTGGGGGAAATTCACCCCTCCACTTT.

CDR3 DNA sequence: TGTGCCACCAGCAGAGGGACTCTCTTATCCTACGAGCAGTACTTC. It encodes CATSRGTLLSYEQYF. The V call is TRBV15, the J call TRBJ2-7, with D perhaps TRBD2 (5 bases). CDR3 length equals 15 residues. V dropped 1 base and J dropped 1 base, with 11 bases sitting between them. CDR1 is LNHNV, CDR2 YYDKDF, per germline (reference sequence). The variable domain in full, completed from reference TRBV15 and TRBJ2-7, reads DAMVIQNPRYQVTQFGKPVTLSCSQTLNHNVMYWYQQKSSQAPKLLFHYYDKDFNNEADTPDNFQSRRPNTSFCFLDIRSPGLGDTAMYLCATSRGTLLSYEQYFGPGTRLTVT.

The chain uses TRBV12-3 or TRBV12-4 and TRBJ2-2; D gene uncertain. V dropped 4 bases and J dropped 7 bases, with 10 bases sitting between them. The CDR3 runs to 13 residues. CDR3 nucleotide sequence: TGTGCCAGCAGTTCGCCAACAAGCGGGGAGCTGTTTTTT. This gives the protein CASSSPTSGELFF.

This clonotype came up once. V gene TRBV11-2 combines with J gene TRBJ1-6; no clear D gene. Germline-derived CDR1 and CDR2 are SGHAT and FQNNGV. V shed 5 bases and J shed 7 bases, with 12 bases lying between them. The CDR3 covers 14 residues. The DNA of the CDR3 is TGTGCCAGCAGCCCCGTTTGGCGGAATTCACCCCTCCACTTT. Encoded protein: CASSPVWRNSPLHF.

This chain connects TRBV6-2 or TRBV6-3 to TRBJ2-1; no reliable D call. Germline CDR1 is MNHEY and CDR2 is SVGEGT. V was trimmed by 2 bases and J by 12 bases, leaving 14 bases between them. The CDR3 covers 13 residues. The CDR3 DNA reads as TGTGCCAGCAGTTACAGGACCCCGGCCGGGCAGTTCTTC. Translation gives CASSYRTPAGQFF.

The chain employs TRBV4-2 and TRBJ1-5, with D perhaps matching TRBD1 (5 bases). The CDR3 runs 16 residues. V dropped 1 base and J dropped 7 bases, with 17 bases sitting between them. The germline CDR1 and CDR2 sequences are LGHNA and YNFKEQ. CDR3 in amino acids: CASSQGRNRREQPQHF. The CDR3 DNA is TGTGCCAGCAGCCAAGGGAGGAACAGGCGTGAGCAGCCCCAGCATTTT.

This clonotype was counted between two and nine times. V and J are TRBV27 and TRBJ2-7; TRBD1 agrees at 9 bases. CDR1 MNHEY and CDR2 SMNVEV come from the germline V gene (reference sequence). Germline trimming cut 6 bases from V and 0 bases from J; bases unmatched to any gene: 3. CDR3 size: 14 residues. The CDR3 is CASRKTGGSYEQYF. The CDR3 nucleotides read TGTGCCAGCAGAAAGACAGGGGGCTCCTACGAGCAGTACTTC.

This clonotype was observed a handful of times. The chain has TRBV7-6 and TRBJ2-1; D gene unclear. The CDR3 length is 18 residues. Per the germline V gene, CDR1 is SGHVS and CDR2 is FNYEAQ. V was clipped by 0 bases and J by 1 base, with 16 bases between them. The CDR3 reads CASSLADGAAPSYNEQFF. In DNA, the CDR3 is TGTGCCAGCAGCTTAGCGGACGGAGCTGCTCCTTCCTACAATGAGCAGTTCTTC.

This clonotype is a singleton in its sample. The V and J genes are TRBV7-9 and TRBJ2-1; TRBD1 might be the D (5 bases). The ends were cut back, 2 bases at V and 7 bases at J, with 12 bases in the middle. Germline V gene data show CDR1 as SEHNR and CDR2 as FQNEAQ (reference sequence). The CDR3 totals 14 residues. The CDR3 loop is CASSLTQGRNEQFF. The CDR3 nucleotides are TGTGCCAGCAGCTTAACCCAGGGTCGGAATGAGCAGTTCTTC. Looking up the rest from reference TRBV7-9 and TRBJ2-1 gives the full variable domain: DTGVSQNPRHKITKRGQNVTFRCDPISEHNRLYWYRQTLGQGPEFLTYFQNEAQLEKSRLLSDRFSAERPKGSFSTLEIQRTEQGDSAMYLCASSLTQGRNEQFFGPGTRLTVL.

The chain carries TRBV5-1 and TRBJ1-2; perhaps TRBD1 as D (6 bases). V was trimmed by 0 bases and J by 8 bases, leaving 14 bases between them. The CDR3 consists of 14 residues. Germline assignment: CDR1 SGHRS and CDR2 YFSETQ. CDR3 in amino acids: CASSLATGGQGYTF. CDR3 bases: TGCGCCAGCAGCTTGGCTACGGGGGGCCAAGGCTACACCTTC.

The chain couples TRBV14 to TRBJ2-7; 8 bases agree with TRBD1. The CDR3 extends over 16 amino acids. The V segment lost 4 bases and the J segment 5 bases; nucleotides outside the gene matches: 13. Per germline, CDR1 SGHDN and CDR2 FVKESK. The CDR3, as DNA: TGTGCCAGCAGCCCTATCCAAGGACAGGGTAGGAACGAGCAGTACTTC. This translates into CASSPIQGQGRNEQYF. Supplemented by reference TRBV14 and TRBJ2-7, the full variable domain reads EAGVTQFPSHSVIEKGQTVTLRCDPISGHDNLYWYRRVMGKEIKFLLHFVKESKQDESGMPNNRFLAERTGGTYSTLKVQPAELEDSGVYFCASSPIQGQGRNEQYFGPGTRLTVT.

This clonotype occurred a few times. This chain joins TRBV14 and TRBJ1-6; D gene uncertain. From germline, CDR1 is SGHDN and CDR2 FVKESK. This CDR3 is built from 14 residues. V lost 1 base to trimming and J lost 8 bases, with 9 bases between them. CDR3 protein: CASSQVSRDSPLHF. CDR3 nucleotides: TGTGCCAGCAGCCAAGTTTCTCGCGATTCACCCCTCCACTTT.

This clonotype was counted a few times. The chain couples TRBV19 to TRBJ2-5, with TRBD2 matching over 7 bases. There are 17 residues in the CDR3. Germline V gene data show CDR1 as LNHDA and CDR2 as SQIVND (reference sequence). Germline trimming cut 4 bases from V and 5 bases from J; bases unmatched to any gene: 16. The CDR3 nucleotides read TGTGCCAGTAGTAGACGTGGGGCTAGCGGACATGGGGAGACCCAGTACTTC. This gives the protein CASSRRGASGHGETQYF.

J is TRBJ1-5 and V is TRBV7-2, with a weak D call TRBD1 (5 bases). The CDR3 runs to 15 residues. Per germline, CDR1 SGHTA and CDR2 FQGNSA. The V gene lost 7 bases and the J gene lost 7 bases, with 20 bases spanning the gap. The chain's CDR3 is CASTSSGPGLQPQHF. The CDR3 bases are TGTGCCAGCACCTCATCCGGGCCAGGGTTGCAGCCCCAGCATTTT.

The chain carries TRBV7-6 and TRBJ2-2; perhaps TRBD2 as D (5 bases). The germline V gene has CDR1 SGHVS and CDR2 FNYEAQ. The V end lost 5 bases, the J end lost 5 bases, and 21 bases lay between the germline ends. This CDR3 has 17 residues. CDR3 sequence reads: CASSRRAPGDWTGELFF. The CDR3, as DNA: TGTGCCAGCAGCCGTCGGGCCCCCGGGGATTGGACCGGGGAGCTGTTTTTT.